One T cell receptor (beta chain) is described in this entry. Its antigen is still unknown. No quality values exist for individual bases; no much larger clone is one base distant. Other DNA sequences in this sample translate to the same CDR3. One collaborating source in Seattle enrolled patients during active infection and followed them longitudinally through the course of disease. Each collaborating institution followed its own protocols to collect whole blood in K2EDTA tubes. Collaborator samples were shipped for TCRbeta analysis as frozen whole blood, isolated PBMCs, or DNA extracted from either sample type. The data were taken from a study of blood T cell repertoires in COVID-19 (TCRdb year 2020). Background for the entire study: Samples from collaborators originated in the United States, Italy and Spain and spanned both the acute and convalescent phases of COVID-19. The repertoires were released in a freely available public database intended as a resource for research on the immune response to SARS-CoV-2. The dataset comprised deeply sampled blood TCRbeta repertoires from subjects exposed to, actively infected with, or recovered from COVID-19. The sample metadata nearly always contained a de-identified subject ID, COVID-19 status, age in years and sex. The samples were drawn from two sources: the first 160 participants of the ongoing ImmuneRACE study, and fewer than 1,500 subjects contributed by 6 global collaborators. Where available, HLA class I and class II types were taken from metadata supplied by the sample provider and were not determined by assay-based typing. The material from the prospective study consisted of cDNA or gDNA derived from T cells, B-cell-depleted T cells, or PBMCs. The paper's findings and limits, for the study overall: Clinical and demographic metadata were provided uncurated, with the amount varying by source and participant.

TCRbeta CDR3 regions were amplified from genomic DNA using the immunoSEQ Assay, a bias-controlled multiplex PCR. The original methods were these. Within the assay, amplification of reference gene primers was used to estimate how many nucleated cells each sample contained. To quantify the absolute abundance of each unique TCRbeta CDR3 rearrangement, sequence reads were collapsed and filtered. For each sample, productive Simpson clonality was calculated as the square root of Simpson's diversity index across productive rearrangements. Imported from immuneACCESS, the table was reduced by TCRdb to in-frame sequences with V and J called. These copies leave out some clones; in studies compared against another copy, an unresolved V gene accounts for under half, and the cause of the remainder is not known. That table furnishes V, J and clone size, whereas the DNA furnished D and trimming. Counted in this sample were about 210,000 clones; roughly 80% of them appeared once. The ten largest clones take up approximately 8% of the sample.

This sequence originates from an elderly woman with COVID-19, enrolled during active disease. Sequences were obtained from peripheral blood.

CDR3 sequence: CASSLEQQNTEAFF. The bases are TGCGCCAGCAGCTTGGAACAGCAGAACACTGAAGCTTTCTTT. The chain couples TRBV5-1 to TRBJ1-1, with the D gene not confidently named. Counted from cysteine to phenylalanine, this CDR3 has 14 amino acids. The only DNA kept is the CDR3, 42 bases in frame from the first base. V is cut by 0 bases and J by 1 base, and the space between the germline ends is 7 bases. Based on the germline V gene, the CDR1 and CDR2 sequences are SGHRS and YFSETQ.